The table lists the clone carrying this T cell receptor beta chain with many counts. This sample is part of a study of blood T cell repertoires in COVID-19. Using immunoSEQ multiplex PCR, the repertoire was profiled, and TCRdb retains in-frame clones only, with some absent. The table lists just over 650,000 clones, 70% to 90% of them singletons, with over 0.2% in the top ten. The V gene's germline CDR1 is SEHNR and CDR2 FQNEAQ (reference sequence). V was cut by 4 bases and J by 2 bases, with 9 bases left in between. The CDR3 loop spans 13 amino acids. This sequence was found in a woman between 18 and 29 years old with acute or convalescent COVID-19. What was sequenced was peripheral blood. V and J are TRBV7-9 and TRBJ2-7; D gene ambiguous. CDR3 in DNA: TGTGCCAGCAGCTCCCGAGGTCCCTACGAGCAGTACTTC. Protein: CASSSRGPYEQYF.